This is a list of T cell receptor beta chains from one sample in a study of T cell changes during pregnancy in multiple sclerosis. Clones were read by immunoSEQ multiplex PCR, and TCRdb kept only the in-frame ones, dropping some. The top ten clones hold 0.2% of a sample with about 56,000 clones, about 90% of them seen once. The sample consisted of CD4+ T cells from peripheral blood mononuclear cells, taken in the second trimester of pregnancy. The receptor source for this set is a female donor with multiple sclerosis, enrolled in a pregnancy study. Each CDR3 is given with its conserved first and last residue. The D gene is left open where the match is weak. A clone size is listed for some rows: how often the clone was seen (once, few, many), or a class if it is expanded.

>TRBD1|TRBV30|13|TRBJ1-6|NA
CAWRGGQNSPLHF
TGTGCCTGGAGGGGGGGACAGAATTCACCCCTCCACTTT
>NA|TRBV6-6|14|TRBJ2-7|NA
CASSYERGQYEQYF
TGTGCCAGCAGTTACGAACGGGGTCAGTACGAGCAGTACTTC
>NA|TRBV28|15|TRBJ1-4|NA
CASSNSRGSNEKLFF
TGTGCCAGCAGCAACAGCAGGGGCAGTAATGAAAAACTGTTTTTT
>TRBD2|TRBV4-2|16|TRBJ2-7|NA
CASSQGLAGVSYEQYF
TGTGCCAGCAGCCAGGGACTAGCGGGAGTGTCCTACGAGCAGTACTTC
>TRBD1|TRBV5-1|15|TRBJ2-5|NA
CASRVWTGGDETQYF
TGCGCCAGCCGAGTCTGGACAGGGGGAGACGAGACCCAGTACTTC
>NA|TRBV15|13|TRBJ1-3|NA
CATSLGQGNTIYF
TGTGCCACCAGTTTGGGACAAGGAAACACCATATATTTT
>NA|TRBV6-5|16|TRBJ2-1|NA
CASSYSRGGGYNEQFF
TGTGCCAGCAGTTACTCGAGGGGGGGCGGGTACAATGAGCAGTTCTTC
>NA|TRBV15|13|TRBJ2-5|NA
CATSRDQKGAQYF
TGTGCCACCAGCAGAGATCAGAAGGGGGCCCAGTACTTC
>TRBD1|TRBV27|15|TRBJ1-5|NA
CASMDRVMSNQPQHF
TGTGCCAGCATGGACAGGGTGATGAGCAATCAGCCCCAGCATTTT
>NA|TRBV19|13|TRBJ1-1|NA
CASSINTNTEAFF
TGTGCCAGTAGTATCAACACGAACACTGAAGCTTTCTTT
>TRBD2|TRBV27|17|TRBJ2-1|NA
CASSRTSGSILNNEQFF
TGTGCCAGCAGTCGGACTAGCGGGAGCATTTTAAACAATGAGCAGTTCTTC
>TRBD2|TRBV28|17|TRBJ2-3|NA
CASSFWLAGGYTDTQYF
TGTGCCAGCAGTTTCTGGCTAGCGGGAGGATACACAGATACGCAGTATTTT
>NA|TRBV9|15|TRBJ2-1|NA
CASSLEGISYNEQFF
TGTGCCAGCAGCCTGGAGGGGATTTCCTACAATGAGCAGTTCTTC
>NA|TRBV18|13|TRBJ2-7|NA
CASSPQQTYEQYF
TGTGCCAGCTCACCACAGCAAACCTACGAGCAGTACTTC
>NA|TRBV5-1|14|TRBJ2-5|NA
CASSSRQLQETQYF
TGCGCCAGCAGCTCCCGACAGCTGCAAGAGACCCAGTACTTC
>NA|TRBV9|15|TRBJ1-1|NA
CASSVGGGVNTEAFF
TGTGCCAGCAGCGTAGGAGGGGGGGTGAACACTGAAGCTTTCTTT
>NA|TRBV7-2|16|TRBJ1-2|NA
CASSRQVRDLKNGYTF
TGTGCCAGCAGCCGACAGGTCAGGGACCTCAAAAATGGCTACACCTTC
>NA|TRBV7-9|11|TRBJ1-1|NA
CASSLPPRAFF
TGTGCCAGCAGCTTACCCCCGAGGGCTTTCTTT
>NA|TRBV6-5|15|TRBJ1-1|NA
CASSQGSRGWTEAFF
TGTGCCAGCAGTCAAGGGTCTAGAGGGTGGACTGAAGCTTTCTTT
>NA|TRBV20-1|11|TRBJ2-3|NA
CSARAGVTQYF
TGCAGTGCTAGAGCAGGGGTTACGCAGTATTTT
>NA|TRBV6-5|12|TRBJ1-4|NA
CATREGREKLFF
TGTGCCACCCGGGAGGGGAGGGAAAAACTGTTTTTT
>NA|TRBV6-5|14|TRBJ2-1|NA
CASSVAPFDNEQFF
TGTGCCAGCAGTGTGGCCCCATTTGACAATGAGCAGTTCTTC
>TRBD2|TRBV5-1|16|TRBJ2-3|once
CASSLAGTSGGDTQYF
TGCGCCAGCAGCTTGGCCGGGACTAGCGGGGGAGATACGCAGTATTTT
>TRBD1|TRBV6-1|13|TRBJ2-5|NA
CASIRTGAATQYF
TGTGCCAGCATAAGGACAGGGGCGGCGACCCAGTACTTC
>TRBD2|TRBV15|16|TRBJ2-3|NA
CATSRDRGGGTDTQYF
TGTGCCACCAGCAGAGATCGTGGGGGAGGGACAGATACGCAGTATTTT
>TRBD1|TRBV7-7|18|TRBJ2-2|NA
CASSSRTTGTGGSGELFF
TGTGCCAGCAGCTCGAGAACAACCGGGACAGGGGGCTCCGGGGAGCTGTTTTTT
>TRBD2|TRBV5-1|16|TRBJ2-1|NA
CASSLGGTSGSNEQFF
TGCGCCAGCAGCTTGGGGGGGACTAGCGGGAGCAATGAGCAGTTCTTC
>NA|TRBV7-8|12|TRBJ2-3|once
CASGDYTDTQYF
TGTGCCAGCGGAGATTACACAGATACGCAGTATTTT
>TRBD1|TRBV5-1|16|TRBJ2-2|NA
CASSSGQGANTGELFF
TGCGCCAGCAGCTCCGGACAGGGCGCGAACACCGGGGAGCTGTTTTTT
>NA|TRBV7-3|16|TRBJ2-1|NA
CASSLSHLSSYNEQFF
TGTGCCAGCAGCTTATCCCACCTAAGCTCCTACAATGAGCAGTTCTTC
>NA|TRBV5-4|15|TRBJ2-6|once
CASSPGGPGANVLTF
TGTGCCAGCAGTCCCGGGGGGCCTGGGGCCAACGTCCTGACTTTC
>NA|TRBV27|14|TRBJ1-4|once
CASSLSSLNEKLFF
TGTGCCAGCAGTTTATCGAGCCTTAATGAAAAACTGTTTTTT
>NA|TRBV7-8|14|TRBJ1-2|NA
CASSLATRGGGYTF
TGTGCCAGCAGCTTAGCGACTCGGGGGGGTGGCTACACCTTC
>TRBD1|TRBV18|16|TRBJ2-5|NA
CASSLNRDRLQETQYF
TGTGCCAGCTCACTGAACCGGGACAGGCTCCAAGAGACCCAGTACTTC
>NA|TRBV30|13|TRBJ2-3|NA
CACPWGGGDTQYF
TGTGCCTGCCCATGGGGCGGAGGGGATACGCAGTATTTT
>TRBD1|TRBV18|15|TRBJ1-2|NA
CASSPSGQGARGYTF
TGTGCCAGCTCACCATCCGGACAGGGGGCGAGGGGCTACACCTTC
>NA|TRBV14|17|TRBJ1-1|NA
CASSQDPMVREGPEAFF
TGTGCCAGCAGCCAAGACCCGATGGTCAGGGAGGGTCCTGAAGCTTTCTTT
>NA|TRBV27|15|TRBJ2-7|NA
CASSLNWATGYEQYF
TGTGCCAGCAGTTTGAACTGGGCGACCGGATACGAGCAGTACTTC
>NA|TRBV18|17|TRBJ1-1|NA
CASSRLEFRGWDTEAFF
TGTGCCAGCTCACGCTTAGAGTTCCGCGGGTGGGACACTGAAGCTTTCTTT
>NA|TRBV5-8|16|TRBJ1-1|NA
CASSRDGGHMNTEAFF
TGTGCCAGCAGCCGTGACGGAGGCCATATGAACACTGAAGCTTTCTTT
>TRBD2|TRBV11-2|17|TRBJ2-3|NA
CASSLLLSGGVSDTQYF
TGTGCCAGCAGCTTACTCCTCAGCGGGGGGGTTTCAGATACGCAGTATTTT
>NA|TRBV5-4|13|TRBJ2-7|NA
CASSPHPTYEQYF
TGTGCCAGCAGCCCTCATCCTACCTACGAGCAGTACTTC
>NA|TRBV27|13|TRBJ1-3|NA
CASSFGPGNTIYF
TGTGCCAGCAGTTTCGGTCCGGGAAACACCATATATTTT
>NA|TRBV5-6|13|TRBJ2-3|once
CASSLRGLEAQYF
TGTGCCAGCAGCTTGCGAGGGCTTGAGGCGCAGTATTTT
>NA|TRBV6-1|9|TRBJ1-1|NA
CASSYEAFF
TGTGCCAGCAGTTACGAGGCTTTCTTT
>TRBD1|TRBV7-8|17|TRBJ1-1|NA
CASSFLRDRGRRTEAFF
TGTGCCAGCAGCTTCCTCCGGGACAGGGGGCGTCGGACTGAAGCTTTCTTT
>NA|TRBV4-1|16|TRBJ2-2|NA
CASSLITRSNTGELFF
TGCGCCAGCAGCCTTATTACCCGGAGTAACACCGGGGAGCTGTTTTTT
>NA|TRBV4-1|16|TRBJ2-3|once
CASSQDRDFLTDTQYF
TGCGCCAGCAGCCAAGATCGAGACTTCCTCACAGATACGCAGTATTTT
>NA|TRBV5-8|16|TRBJ1-3|NA
CASTRQGSISGNTIYF
TGTGCCAGCACCCGCCAGGGGAGCATCTCTGGAAACACCATATATTTT
>NA|TRBV5-1|15|TRBJ1-1|NA
CASSFQGGLRGEAFF
TGCGCCAGCAGCTTCCAGGGAGGTTTGAGGGGAGAAGCTTTCTTT
>NA|TRBV5-6|12|TRBJ2-5|NA
CASSPYQETQYF
TGTGCCAGCAGTCCTTACCAAGAGACCCAGTACTTC
>TRBD2|TRBV5-4|15|TRBJ2-1|NA
CASSPLWEGYNEQFF
TGTGCCAGCAGCCCACTGTGGGAGGGCTACAATGAGCAGTTCTTC
>NA|TRBV5-1|15|TRBJ2-2|NA
CASSLKRVGTGELFF
TGCGCCAGCAGCTTGAAGCGGGTGGGCACCGGGGAGCTGTTTTTT
>NA|TRBV7-3|14|TRBJ2-1|NA
CASSSRNTYNEQFF
TGTGCCAGCAGCTCTAGGAACACCTACAATGAGCAGTTCTTC
>NA|TRBV6-1|14|TRBJ2-2|NA
CASISAGRSGELFF
TGTGCCAGCATCTCGGCAGGGAGGTCCGGGGAGCTGTTTTTT
>NA|TRBV30|11|TRBJ2-3|NA
CAWRERDTQYF
TGTGCCTGGAGAGAGCGGGATACGCAGTATTTT
>NA|TRBV2|13|TRBJ2-7|NA
CASSAHQFYEQYF
TGTGCCAGCAGTGCCCATCAATTCTACGAGCAGTACTTC